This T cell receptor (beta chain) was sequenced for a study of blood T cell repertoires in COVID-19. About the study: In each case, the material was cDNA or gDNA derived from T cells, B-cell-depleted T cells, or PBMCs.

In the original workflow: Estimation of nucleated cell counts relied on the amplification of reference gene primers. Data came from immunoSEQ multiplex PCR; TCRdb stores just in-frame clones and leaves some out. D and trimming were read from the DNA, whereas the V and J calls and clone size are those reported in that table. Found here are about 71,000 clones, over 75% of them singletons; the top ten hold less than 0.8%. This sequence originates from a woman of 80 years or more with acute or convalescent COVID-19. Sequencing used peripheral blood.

CDR3: CASTAQGPLNTEAFF. CDR3 bases: TGTGCCAGCACCGCACAGGGCCCCCTGAACACTGAAGCTTTCTTT. The chain has TRBV7-9 and TRBJ1-1; D perhaps matches TRBD1 (6 bases). V lost 7 bases to trimming and J lost 0 bases, with 15 bases between them. Germline loops: CDR1 SEHNR, CDR2 FQNEAQ (reference sequence). CDR3 length: 15 residues.